The source of this TCR beta chain is a study of blood T cells in healthy people across ages. Study results and caveats: Bulk PBMC profiling left naive and antigen-experienced comparisons inconclusive.

PBMCs numbering at least 7 million were isolated per sample. From germline, CDR1 is SQVTM and CDR2 ANQGSEA. This CDR3 comprises 16 residues. Trimming removed 4 bases from V and 0 bases from J, with 13 bases in between. This clonotype was counted a few times. Its antigen is unknown. It was with a sample-barcoded 5' primer and a J-beta primer mix that a second PCR of about 7 to 12 cycles was run. Every cDNA molecule bore a tag from a template-switch adaptor containing 12 random nucleotides. Each single sample gave us at least 2.5 million CDR3-containing paired-end reads. MiXCR, run by TCRdb on the 5' RACE reads, gives a single entry per CDR3 protein. Here the sample spans approximately 320,000 distinct CDR3 sequences, 25% to 30% being singletons.

Sequenced: blood. This TCR came from a woman aged 70 to 79 in good health. The chain uses TRBV29-1 and TRBJ2-6; tentatively, D is TRBD1 or TRBD2 (7 bases each). The chain's CDR3 is CSVARGGVSGANVLTF. In DNA form, the CDR3 reads TGCAGCGTTGCCAGGGGGGGGGTCTCTGGGGCCAACGTCCTGACTTTC.